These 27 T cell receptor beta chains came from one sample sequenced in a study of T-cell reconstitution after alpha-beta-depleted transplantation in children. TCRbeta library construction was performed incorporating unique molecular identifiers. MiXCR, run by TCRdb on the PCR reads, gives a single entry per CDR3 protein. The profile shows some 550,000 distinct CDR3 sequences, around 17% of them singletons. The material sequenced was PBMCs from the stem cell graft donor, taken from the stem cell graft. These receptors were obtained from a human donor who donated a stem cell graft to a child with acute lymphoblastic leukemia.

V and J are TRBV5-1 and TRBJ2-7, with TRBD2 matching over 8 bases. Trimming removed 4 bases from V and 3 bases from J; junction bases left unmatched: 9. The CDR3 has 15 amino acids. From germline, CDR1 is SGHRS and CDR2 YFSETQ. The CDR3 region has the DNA TGCGCCAGCAGCGTAGGAACGGGACTAGACTACGAGCAGTACTTC. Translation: CASSVGTGLDYEQYF.

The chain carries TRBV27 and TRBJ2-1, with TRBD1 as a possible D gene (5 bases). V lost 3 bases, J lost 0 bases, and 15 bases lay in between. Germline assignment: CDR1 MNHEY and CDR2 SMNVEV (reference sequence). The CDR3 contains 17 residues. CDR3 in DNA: TGTGCCAGCAGTTTCGACAGCCCCTTGAGCTCCTACAATGAGCAGTTCTTC. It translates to CASSFDSPLSSYNEQFF.

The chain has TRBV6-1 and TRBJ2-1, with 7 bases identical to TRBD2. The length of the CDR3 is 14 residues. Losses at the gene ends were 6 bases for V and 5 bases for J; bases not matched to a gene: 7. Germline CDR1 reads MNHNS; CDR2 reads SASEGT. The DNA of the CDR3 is TGTGCCAGCAGGAGCGGGGATGTCCACAATGAGCAGTTCTTC. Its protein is CASRSGDVHNEQFF.

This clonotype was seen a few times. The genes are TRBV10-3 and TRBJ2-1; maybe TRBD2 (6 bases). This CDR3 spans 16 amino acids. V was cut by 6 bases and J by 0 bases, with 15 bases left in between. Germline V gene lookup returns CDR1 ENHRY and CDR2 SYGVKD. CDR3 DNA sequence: TGTGCCATCAGCGGGGCGGGGTCCAGCTCCTACAATGAGCAGTTCTTC. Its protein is CAISGAGSSSYNEQFF.

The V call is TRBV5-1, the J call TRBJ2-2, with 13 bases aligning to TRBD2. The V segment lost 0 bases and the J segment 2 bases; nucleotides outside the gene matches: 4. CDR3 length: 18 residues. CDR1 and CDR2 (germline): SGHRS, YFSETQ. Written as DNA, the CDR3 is TGCGCCAGCAGCTTGGGACTAGCGGGAGGCCTTAACACCGGGGAGCTGTTTTTT. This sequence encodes CASSLGLAGGLNTGELFF.

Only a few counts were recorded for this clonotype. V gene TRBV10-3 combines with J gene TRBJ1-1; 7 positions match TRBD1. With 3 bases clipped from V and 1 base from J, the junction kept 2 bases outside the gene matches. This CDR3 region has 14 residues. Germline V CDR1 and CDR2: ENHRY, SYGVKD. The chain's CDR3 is CAISDRGANTEAFF. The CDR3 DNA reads TGTGCCATCAGTGACAGGGGGGCGAACACTGAAGCTTTCTTT.

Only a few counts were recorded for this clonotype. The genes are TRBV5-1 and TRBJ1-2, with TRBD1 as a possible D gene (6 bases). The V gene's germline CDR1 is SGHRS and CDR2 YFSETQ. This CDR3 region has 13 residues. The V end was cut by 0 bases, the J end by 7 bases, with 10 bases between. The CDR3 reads CASSLGGGLGYTF. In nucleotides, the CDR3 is TGCGCCAGCAGCTTGGGCGGGGGGCTTGGCTACACCTTC.

CDR3 nucleotide sequence: TGCAGCGTAACGGAACCGAACGCGGGGCAGTACTTC. This encodes CSVTEPNAGQYF. The genes are TRBV29-1 and TRBJ2-7, with D perhaps TRBD2 (5 bases). V was clipped by 6 bases and J by 9 bases, with 18 bases between them. This CDR3 spans 12 amino acids. Germline assignment: CDR1 SQVTM and CDR2 ANQGSEA.

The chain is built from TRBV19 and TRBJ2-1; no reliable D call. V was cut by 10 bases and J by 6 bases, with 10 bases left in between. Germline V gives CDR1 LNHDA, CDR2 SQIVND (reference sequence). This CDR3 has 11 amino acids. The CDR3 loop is CATSTGNEQFF. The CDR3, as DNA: TGTGCCACCTCTACGGGCAATGAGCAGTTCTTC. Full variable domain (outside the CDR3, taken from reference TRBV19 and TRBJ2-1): DGGITQSPKYLFRKEGQNVTLSCEQNLNHDAMYWYRQDPGQGLRLIYYSQIVNDFQKGDIAEGYSVSREKKESFPLTVTSAQKNPTAFYLCATSTGNEQFFGPGTRLTVL.

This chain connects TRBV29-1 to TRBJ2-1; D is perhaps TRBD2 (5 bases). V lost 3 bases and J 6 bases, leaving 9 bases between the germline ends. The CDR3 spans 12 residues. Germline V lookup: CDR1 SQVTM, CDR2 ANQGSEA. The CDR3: CSVDRLSNEQFF. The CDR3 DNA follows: TGCAGCGTTGACCGACTAAGCAATGAGCAGTTCTTC.

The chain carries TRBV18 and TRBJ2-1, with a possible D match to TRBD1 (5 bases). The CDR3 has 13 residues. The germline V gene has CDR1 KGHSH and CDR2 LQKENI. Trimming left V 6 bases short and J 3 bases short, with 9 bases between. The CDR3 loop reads CASSHDSYNEQFF. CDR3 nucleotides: TGTGCCAGCTCGCATGACAGCTACAATGAGCAGTTCTTC.

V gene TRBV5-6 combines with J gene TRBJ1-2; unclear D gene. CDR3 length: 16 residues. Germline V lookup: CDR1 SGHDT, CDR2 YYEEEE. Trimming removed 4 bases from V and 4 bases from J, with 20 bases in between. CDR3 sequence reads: CASSPMGPDGVYGYTF. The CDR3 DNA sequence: TGTGCCAGCAGCCCGATGGGCCCAGACGGAGTCTATGGCTACACCTTC.

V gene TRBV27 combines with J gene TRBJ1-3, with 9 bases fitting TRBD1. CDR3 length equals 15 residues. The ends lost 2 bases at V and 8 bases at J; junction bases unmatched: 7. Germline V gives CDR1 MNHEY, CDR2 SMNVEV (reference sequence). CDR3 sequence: CASSLTGQGGHTIYF. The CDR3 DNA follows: TGTGCCAGCAGTTTAACGGGACAGGGCGGCCACACCATATATTTT.

The CDR3 reads CASSDVPGGRYNEQFF. Here the CDR3 DNA reads TGTGCCAGCAGTGACGTCCCGGGAGGGCGGTACAATGAGCAGTTCTTC. The V gene is TRBV2, the J gene TRBJ2-1; 8 bases line up with TRBD2. The length of the CDR3 is 16 residues. CDR1 is SNHLY, CDR2 FYNNEI, per germline. J was trimmed by 4 bases and V by 3 bases; bases with no gene match: 8.

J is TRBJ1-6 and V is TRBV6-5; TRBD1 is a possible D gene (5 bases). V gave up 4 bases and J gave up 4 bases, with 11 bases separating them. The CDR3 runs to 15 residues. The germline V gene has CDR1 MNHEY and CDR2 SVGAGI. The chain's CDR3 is CASSSTEKYNSPLHF. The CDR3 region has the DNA TGTGCCAGCAGTTCGACAGAAAAATATAATTCACCCCTCCACTTT.

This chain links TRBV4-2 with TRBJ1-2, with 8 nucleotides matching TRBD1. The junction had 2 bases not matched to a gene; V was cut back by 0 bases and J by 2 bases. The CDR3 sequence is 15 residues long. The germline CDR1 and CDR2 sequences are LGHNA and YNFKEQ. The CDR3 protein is CASSQDRGRNYGYTF. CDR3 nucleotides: TGTGCCAGCAGCCAAGACAGGGGGCGAAACTATGGCTACACCTTC.

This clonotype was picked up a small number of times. The CDR3, as DNA: TGCGCCAGCAGCTTGGGCGGGGTTGTTGCGGGTTTCAATGAGCAGTTCTTC. It codes for CASSLGGVVAGFNEQFF. This chain connects TRBV5-1 to TRBJ2-1; tentatively, D is TRBD2 (6 bases). The V gene's germline CDR1 is SGHRS and CDR2 YFSETQ. V was pared by 0 bases and J by 6 bases, with 19 bases between. The CDR3 loop spans 17 amino acids.

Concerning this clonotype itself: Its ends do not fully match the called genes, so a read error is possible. The CDR3 coding sequence is TGCAGTGCAAGAGGGTGGGAAGCGGGGAGCGCGGATGAGCAGTTCTTC. This encodes CSARGWEAGSADEQFF. The chain carries TRBV20-1 and TRBJ2-1, with 7 bases matching TRBD2. The CDR3 is 16 residues long. Germline-derived CDR1 and CDR2 are DFQATT and SNEGSKA (reference sequence).

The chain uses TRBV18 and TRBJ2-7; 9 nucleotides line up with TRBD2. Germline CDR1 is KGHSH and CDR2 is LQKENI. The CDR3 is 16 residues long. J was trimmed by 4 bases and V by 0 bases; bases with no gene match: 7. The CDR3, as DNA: TGTGCCAGCTCACCACCAATACCTAGCGGGACATACGAGCAGTACTTC. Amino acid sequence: CASSPPIPSGTYEQYF.

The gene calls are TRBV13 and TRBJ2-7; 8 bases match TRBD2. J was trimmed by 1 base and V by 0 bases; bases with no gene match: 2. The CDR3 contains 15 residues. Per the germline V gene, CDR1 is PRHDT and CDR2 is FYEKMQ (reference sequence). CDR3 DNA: TGTGCCAGCAGCTTAGGGACTAGCGAGTCCTACGAGCAGTACTTC. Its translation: CASSLGTSESYEQYF.

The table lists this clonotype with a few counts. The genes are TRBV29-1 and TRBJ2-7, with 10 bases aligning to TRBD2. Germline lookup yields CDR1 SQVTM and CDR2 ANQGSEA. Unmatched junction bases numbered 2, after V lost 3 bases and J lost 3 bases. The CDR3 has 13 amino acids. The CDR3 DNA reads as TGCAGCGTTGAGGGGACTAGCGTCTACGAGCAGTACTTC. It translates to CSVEGTSVYEQYF.

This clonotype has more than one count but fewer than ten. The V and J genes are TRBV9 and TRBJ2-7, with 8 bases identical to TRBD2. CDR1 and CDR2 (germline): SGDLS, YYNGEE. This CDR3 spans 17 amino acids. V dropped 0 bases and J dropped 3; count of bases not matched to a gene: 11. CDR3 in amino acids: CASSVESSGVPRYEQYF. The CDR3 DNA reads TGTGCCAGCAGCGTAGAGAGTAGCGGGGTCCCCCGCTACGAGCAGTACTTC.

Here the CDR3 reads CASSVGADSYEQYF. The CDR3 DNA reads TGTGCCAGCAGCGTAGGGGCGGATTCCTACGAGCAGTACTTC. The chain recombines TRBV9 with TRBJ2-7; D remains unclear. The CDR3 is 14 amino acids. Trimming cost V 0 bases and J 1 base, with 8 bases left between them. Germline V gives CDR1 SGDLS, CDR2 YYNGEE. The full variable domain, its missing parts supplied by reference TRBV9 and TRBJ2-7, is DSGVTQTPKHLITATGQRVTLRCSPRSGDLSVYWYQQSLDQGLQFLIQYYNGEERAKGNILERFSAQQFPDLHSELNLSSLELGDSALYFCASSVGADSYEQYFGPGTRLTVT.

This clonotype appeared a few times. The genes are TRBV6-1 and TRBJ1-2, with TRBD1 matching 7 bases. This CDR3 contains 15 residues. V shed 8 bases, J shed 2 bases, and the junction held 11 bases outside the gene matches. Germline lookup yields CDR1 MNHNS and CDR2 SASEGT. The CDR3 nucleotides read TGTGCCAGCGCAGACGGGACAGCGAAGAACTATGGCTACACCTTC. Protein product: CASADGTAKNYGYTF.

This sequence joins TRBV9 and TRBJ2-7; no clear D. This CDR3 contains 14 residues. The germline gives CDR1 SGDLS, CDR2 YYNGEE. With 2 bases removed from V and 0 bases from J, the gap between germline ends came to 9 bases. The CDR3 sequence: CASSVSVGSYEQYF. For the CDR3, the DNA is TGTGCCAGCAGCGTTTCGGTGGGCTCCTACGAGCAGTACTTC.

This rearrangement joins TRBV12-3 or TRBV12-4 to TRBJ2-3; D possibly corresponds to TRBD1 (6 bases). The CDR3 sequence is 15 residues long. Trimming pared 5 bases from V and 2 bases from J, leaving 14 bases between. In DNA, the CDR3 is TGTGCCAGCAGTCCTGGACAGCCCCACACAGATACGCAGTATTTT. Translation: CASSPGQPHTDTQYF.

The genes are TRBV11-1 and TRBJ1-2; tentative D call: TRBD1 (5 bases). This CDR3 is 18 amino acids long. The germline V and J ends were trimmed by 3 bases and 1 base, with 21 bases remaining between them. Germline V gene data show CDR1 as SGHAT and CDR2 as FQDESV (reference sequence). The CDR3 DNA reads TGTGCCAGCAGCTTCATGGGGGACGGATTAATGCTTAACTATGGCTACACCTTC. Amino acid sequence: CASSFMGDGLMLNYGYTF.